The 30 T cell receptor beta chains below were found in one sample sequenced in a study of human T cells and chemical hapten exposure. TCRdb recomputed calls from the RACE reads with MiXCR, one row per CDR3 protein. The profile shows 340,000 or so distinct CDR3 sequences, under 9% of them singletons. Time point meaning: patch test 1, 2 weeks after DPC sensitization. The treatment denotes: therapeutic diphenylcyclopropenone sensitization with weekly scalp DPC. Source: whole blood, taken in connection with sensitization to the hapten diphenylcyclopropenone (DPC). Receptors were obtained from a woman between 18 and 29 years old with alopecia areata. Some clones in this sample may be carry-over from other donors' samples.

On this clonotype: Possible read error: a much larger clone is one base away. This chain links TRBV25-1 with TRBJ2-7, with TRBD1 matching over 7 bases. The CDR3 sequence is 12 residues long. From germline, CDR1 is MGHDK and CDR2 SYGVNS. Trimming at V came to 9 bases and at J to 2 bases, leaving 4 bases not matched to a gene. In DNA, the CDR3 is TGTGCCAGTGAGGGGACAGCCTACGAGCAGTACTTC. Translation: CASEGTAYEQYF.

The V gene is TRBV12-5, the J gene TRBJ2-2; either TRBD1 or TRBD2 may supply D (6 bases each). V shed 4 bases and J shed 3 bases, with 12 bases lying between them. CDR1 and CDR2 (germline): LGHNT, FRNRAP. This CDR3 is 15 amino acids long. CDR3 loop: CASGSGGQDTGELFF. For the CDR3, the DNA is TGTGCTAGTGGTTCTGGGGGGCAAGACACCGGGGAGCTGTTTTTT.

The chain carries TRBV6-5 and TRBJ2-7; 12 bases match TRBD1. Germline CDR1 and CDR2: MNHEY and SVGAGI. The CDR3 runs 14 residues. V was clipped by 6 bases and J by 4 bases; unmatched bases: 4. The CDR3 DNA is TGTGCCAGCAGGGTGGGACAGGGGGCGTACGAGCAGTACTTC. Translation: CASRVGQGAYEQYF.

This clonotype was recorded a few times. The V call is TRBV21-1, the J call TRBJ1-4; TRBD1, the table's D call, was not compared with the DNA. TRBV21-1 is reported as a pseudogene. The CDR3 runs to 16 residues. The CDR3 DNA reads as TGTGCCAGCAGCAAAGAGAAGGACAGGGGCCCCGAAAAACTGTTTTTT. Amino acid sequence: CASSKEKDRGPEKLFF.

This clonotype was counted between two and nine times. The chain couples TRBV20-1 to TRBJ2-3, with 8 bases aligning to TRBD2. The CDR3 is 13 residues long. The germline V gene has CDR1 DFQATT and CDR2 SNEGSKA (reference sequence). Here the CDR3 DNA reads TGCAGGGGTACTAGCGGAGGCACAGATACGCAGTATTTT. Amino acids: CRGTSGGTDTQYF.

The chain links TRBV25-1 to TRBJ1-4; TRBD1 is a possible D gene (6 bases). The CDR3 loop spans 14 amino acids. V was trimmed by 8 bases and J by 3 bases, leaving 13 bases between them. From germline, CDR1 is MGHDK and CDR2 SYGVNS. CDR3 amino acids: CASQLGGANEKLFF. In nucleotides, the CDR3 is TGTGCCAGCCAACTAGGGGGTGCTAATGAAAAACTGTTTTTT.

The sample holds many counts of this clonotype. This sequence joins TRBV20-1 and TRBJ1-1, with D unresolved. The CDR3 sequence is 13 residues long. Looked up from germline, CDR1 is DFQATT and CDR2 is SNEGSKA (reference sequence). Trimming took 1 base from V and 4 from J, leaving 10 bases between them. CDR3 sequence: CSARGEEITEAFF. CDR3 DNA sequence: TGCAGTGCTAGAGGGGAGGAGATCACTGAAGCTTTCTTT.

The rearrangement uses TRBV9 and TRBJ2-3, with 15 bases aligning to TRBD2. V was clipped by 3 bases and J by 5 bases; unmatched bases: 13. This CDR3 is built from 19 residues. Germline loops: CDR1 SGDLS, CDR2 YYNGEE. This CDR3 is CASSEHGLAGGLGGDTQYF. Written as DNA, the CDR3 is TGTGCCAGCAGCGAGCACGGACTAGCGGGGGGGCTAGGAGGAGATACGCAGTATTTT.

This clonotype has a handful of counts. This chain joins TRBV11-2 and TRBJ2-3, with TRBD2 identical over 12 bases. This CDR3 comprises 16 residues. After removal of 5 bases from V and 8 bases from J, the junction contained 11 bases not matched to a gene. Germline V CDR1 and CDR2: SGHAT, FQNNGV. The CDR3 spells CASSLRLAGATGTQYF. In DNA, the CDR3 is TGTGCCAGCAGCCTAAGACTAGCGGGGGCGACGGGTACGCAGTATTTT.

This sequence joins TRBV6-5 and TRBJ1-4; D is possibly TRBD1 (5 bases). CDR1 is MNHEY, CDR2 SVGAGI, per germline. The CDR3 is 16 amino acids. V dropped 4 bases and J dropped 2 bases, with 14 bases sitting between them. The CDR3 bases are TGTGCCAGCAGTTCCCCGGGGCGCAGGACTAATGAAAAACTGTTTTTT. This encodes CASSSPGRRTNEKLFF.

The chain couples TRBV20-1 to TRBJ1-1; D ambiguous. V was cut by 3 bases and J by 5 bases, with 10 bases left in between. This CDR3 contains 12 residues. Germline CDR1 and CDR2: DFQATT and SNEGSKA (reference sequence). The CDR3, as DNA: TGCAGTGCTAGTAGGTCAAGGACTGAAGCTTTCTTT. Protein: CSASRSRTEAFF.

This clonotype was counted a few times. The chain links TRBV5-5 to TRBJ1-5; tentative D call: TRBD1 (5 bases). V was cut by 8 bases and J by 5 bases, with 20 bases left in between. The length of the CDR3 is 15 residues. CDR1 is SGHKS, CDR2 YYEKEE, per germline (reference sequence). The CDR3 is CASTGQAGRDQPQHF. CDR3 nucleotide sequence: TGTGCCAGTACGGGGCAGGCGGGGAGGGATCAGCCCCAGCATTTT.

This clonotype was seen repeatedly, ten times or more. The chain carries TRBV6-6 and TRBJ2-3, with D unclear. Trimming took off 2 bases at V and 6 bases at J, with 12 bases between the two ends. CDR3 length: 14 residues. Looked up from germline, CDR1 is MNHNY and CDR2 is SVGAGI (reference sequence). The CDR3 here is CASSYDGASDTQYF. In nucleotides, the CDR3 is TGTGCCAGCAGTTACGACGGAGCGAGTGATACGCAGTATTTT.

The chain has TRBV28 and TRBJ2-3; D call uncertain. Germline CDR1 and CDR2: MDHEN and SYDVKM. V gave up 1 base and J gave up 8 bases, with 4 bases separating them. The CDR3 runs 11 residues. CDR3 nucleotides: TGTGCCAGCAGTTTATACCCTACGCAGTATTTT. It is translated as CASSLYPTQYF. Full variable domain (outside the CDR3, taken from reference TRBV28 and TRBJ2-3): DVKVTQSSRYLVKRTGEKVFLECVQDMDHENMFWYRQDPGLGLRLIYFSYDVKMKEKGDIPEGYSVSREKKERFSLILESASTNQTSMYLCASSLYPTQYFGPGTRLTVL.

This clonotype has more than one count but fewer than ten. This sequence joins TRBV27 and TRBJ2-2; D is ambiguous. The germline CDR1 and CDR2 sequences are MNHEY and SMNVEV (reference sequence). This CDR3 has 14 residues. With 3 bases removed from V and 5 bases from J, the gap between germline ends came to 10 bases. In nucleotides, the CDR3 is TGTGCCAGCAGTTTGTACTCAGTTACCGGGGAGCTGTTTTTT. Translated, it gives CASSLYSVTGELFF.

This clonotype was seen repeatedly, ten times or more. The chain couples TRBV5-1 to TRBJ1-1; 10 bases map to TRBD1. V shed 4 bases, J shed 5 bases, and the junction held 8 bases outside the gene matches. The CDR3 loop spans 15 amino acids. Germline CDR1 reads SGHRS; CDR2 reads YFSETQ. This chain's CDR3 is CASSLGQGRETEAFF. The CDR3, as DNA: TGCGCCAGCAGCCTGGGACAGGGGAGGGAAACTGAAGCTTTCTTT.

The chain carries TRBV25-1 and TRBJ2-1; D may match TRBD1 or TRBD2 (6 bases each). V gave up 2 bases and J gave up 8 bases, with 10 bases separating them. The CDR3 runs to 13 residues. CDR1 and CDR2 (germline): MGHDK, SYGVNS. The CDR3 nucleotides are TGTGCCAGCAGTGAAAGTAGGGGGGATGAGCAGTTCTTC. Translated: CASSESRGDEQFF.

This clonotype was picked up many times. This chain joins TRBV12-3 or TRBV12-4 and TRBJ2-2, with D perhaps TRBD2 (5 bases). CDR3 length: 16 amino acids. V dropped 2 bases and J dropped 6 bases, with 16 bases sitting between them. The CDR3 reads CASSLIRPRVAGELFF. CDR3 sequence (DNA): TGTGCCAGCAGTTTAATCAGGCCGCGGGTGGCCGGGGAGCTGTTTTTT.

This chain links TRBV3-1 with TRBJ2-2, with D possibly TRBD1 on 6 matching bases. V was trimmed by 1 base and J by 0 bases, leaving 12 bases between them. CDR1 is LGHDT, CDR2 YNNKEL, per germline (reference sequence). The CDR3 extends over 17 amino acids. The CDR3 DNA reads TGTGCCAGCAGCCAAGGGTTACAGGGAACGAACACCGGGGAGCTGTTTTTT. This gives the protein CASSQGLQGTNTGELFF.

CDR3 bases: TGCAGCGTTGTGATCTCGGCGGGGGGCCTGGGAGACATTCAGTACTTC. It is translated as CSVVISAGGLGDIQYF. The V gene is TRBV29-1, the J gene TRBJ2-4, with TRBD2 matching 8 bases. The germline CDR1 and CDR2 sequences are SQVTM and ANQGSEA. V gave up 4 bases and J gave up 8 bases; unmatched junction bases: 16. The CDR3 loop spans 16 amino acids.

The table lists this clonotype with a few counts. This may be a read error: a much more frequent sequence differs by one nucleotide. The V gene is TRBV28, the J gene TRBJ1-2; D is uncertain. The germline CDR1 and CDR2 sequences are MDHEN and SYDVKM. The CDR3 is made up of 13 amino acids. The germline V and J ends were trimmed by 2 bases and 3 bases, with 7 bases remaining between them. Written as DNA, the CDR3 is TGTGCCAGCAGTTTAGGGGATGACTATGGCTACACCTTC. It is translated as CASSLGDDYGYTF.

This clonotype came up many times. V and J are TRBV7-9 and TRBJ2-7; 12 nucleotides align to TRBD2. Germline loops: CDR1 SEHNR, CDR2 FQNEAQ (reference sequence). The trim removed 4 bases at V and 5 bases at J, leaving 3 bases unmatched. CDR3 length equals 14 residues. In DNA form, the CDR3 reads TGTGCCAGCAGCTCTTGGACTAGCGGGGACGAGCAGTACTTC. It yields the protein CASSSWTSGDEQYF.

This clonotype came up a few times. J is TRBJ1-5 and V is TRBV6-5, with D possibly being TRBD1 (5 bases). The CDR3 spans 15 residues. CDR1 MNHEY and CDR2 SVGAGI come from the germline V gene. Trimming took 0 bases from V and 3 from J, leaving 9 bases between them. The CDR3 region is CASSYSGTHNQPQHF. The CDR3, as DNA: TGTGCCAGCAGTTACTCCGGGACCCACAATCAGCCCCAGCATTTT.

This clonotype has just a few counts. The rearrangement joins TRBV7-8 to TRBJ1-3; tentatively, D is TRBD1 (5 bases). The CDR3 length is 15 residues. Germline V gives CDR1 SGHVS, CDR2 FQNEAQ. V lost 6 bases, J lost 2 bases, and 14 bases lay in between. The CDR3 sequence is CASRQGFSPGNTIYF. The CDR3 region has the DNA TGTGCCAGCAGGCAGGGTTTTTCGCCTGGAAACACCATATATTTT.

This clonotype was seen a few times. This chain uses TRBV29-1 with TRBJ2-3, with D uncertain. Germline lookup yields CDR1 SQVTM and CDR2 ANQGSEA. The germline V and J ends were trimmed by 4 bases and 6 bases, with 8 bases remaining between them. This CDR3 has 11 residues. The CDR3 protein is CSVGLWDTQYF. DNA for the CDR3: TGCAGCGTTGGGTTGTGGGATACGCAGTATTTT.

The V call is TRBV12-3 or TRBV12-4, the J call TRBJ1-1; 8 bases match TRBD1. V lost 5 bases, J lost 10 bases, and 9 bases stayed unmatched. The length of the CDR3 is 13 residues. CDR3 sequence reads: CASSQGQGFRAFF. Here the CDR3 DNA reads TGTGCCAGCAGTCAAGGACAGGGTTTTAGAGCTTTCTTT.

The gene calls are TRBV5-1 and TRBJ1-1, with D maybe TRBD1 (6 bases). Trimming pared 0 bases from V and 1 base from J, leaving 16 bases between. The length of the CDR3 is 17 residues. Germline CDR1 and CDR2: SGHRS and YFSETQ. The CDR3 loop reads CASSLAKWDTPNTEAFF. The CDR3 DNA reads as TGCGCCAGCAGCTTGGCCAAATGGGACACACCGAACACTGAAGCTTTCTTT. Filled out from reference TRBV5-1 and TRBJ1-1, the complete variable domain reads KAGVTQTPRYLIKTRGQQVTLSCSPISGHRSVSWYQQTPGQGLQFLFEYFSETQRNKGNFPGRFSGRQFSNSRSEMNVSTLELGDSALYLCASSLAKWDTPNTEAFFGQGTRLTVV.

In its sample, this clonotype was seen many times. The chain recombines TRBV20-1 with TRBJ2-3, with TRBD2 matching over 9 bases. V lost 3 bases and J lost 4; bases outside the gene matches: 8. Germline V gene lookup returns CDR1 DFQATT and CDR2 SNEGSKA (reference sequence). There are 15 residues in the CDR3. The CDR3 spells CSARGAAGGADTQYF. In DNA form, the CDR3 reads TGCAGTGCTAGGGGAGCAGCGGGGGGTGCAGATACGCAGTATTTT.

The rearrangement uses TRBV6-2 or TRBV6-3 and TRBJ2-2; D may be TRBD2 (5 bases). The CDR3 spans 15 residues. Germline CDR1 is MNHEY and CDR2 is SVGEGT. V was trimmed by 0 bases and J by 4 bases, leaving 9 bases between them. The CDR3 nucleotides are TGTGCCAGCAGTTACTCGCGAGGAGGCACCGGGGAGCTGTTTTTT. Translated: CASSYSRGGTGELFF.

This clonotype has more than one count but fewer than ten. The J gene is TRBJ2-1, the V gene TRBV27; TRBD1 matches at 8 bases. CDR3 length: 12 amino acids. Germline V gene data show CDR1 as MNHEY and CDR2 as SMNVEV (reference sequence). V trimming: 5 bases; J trimming: 8 bases; junction bases outside the gene matches: 2. The CDR3 sequence is CASSDRGDEQFF. In DNA form, the CDR3 reads TGTGCCAGCAGTGACAGGGGAGATGAGCAGTTCTTC.